This T cell receptor (beta chain) was identified in a study of cytomegalovirus exposure and HLA in healthy donors. In regard to this clone: Its antigen is undetermined.

Vbeta (60) and Jbeta (13) primers were used in the PCR. Profiled with immunoSEQ multiplex PCR; TCRdb holds only in-frame clones, not every one. The data hold about 110,000 clones, with more than 70% observed a single time. Germline V CDR1 and CDR2: SGHDN, FVKESK. The CDR3 totals 15 residues. With V trimmed by 1 base and J by 11 bases, 7 bases remained unmatched. Study-wide results and limits: Using a false discovery rate of 0.05, a later analysis showed that approximately 17,000 TCR beta sequences were associated with HLA alleles. Some V segments, including TRBV6-2 and TRBV6-3, were excluded as indistinguishable. Among TCR sequences, most were rare, though some public TCRs appeared in many donors.

The specimen sequenced was PBMCs. The clonotype originates from a man younger than 35 in good health and CMV-seronegative. The V gene is TRBV14, the J gene TRBJ1-6; 8 bases align to TRBD1. Here the CDR3 DNA reads TGTGCCAGCAGCCAAGCGGCAGGGGGCAACACACCCCTCCACTTT. Protein sequence: CASSQAAGGNTPLHF. The full variable domain, in which reference TRBV14 and TRBJ1-6 provide the parts outside the CDR3, is EAGVTQFPSHSVIEKGQTVTLRCDPISGHDNLYWYRRVMGKEIKFLLHFVKESKQDESGMPNNRFLAERTGGTYSTLKVQPAELEDSGVYFCASSQAAGGNTPLHFGNGTRLTVT.